This T cell receptor (beta chain) was identified in a study of T cell changes during pregnancy in multiple sclerosis. Assay used: immunoSEQ multiplex PCR; TCRdb lists only in-frame clones, some missing. The sample lists 91,000 or so clones, approximately 94% seen once, with 0.99% in the top ten. The CDR3 loop spans 16 amino acids. V lost 5 bases and J lost 1; bases outside the gene matches: 6. Germline V gene data show CDR1 as MDHEN and CDR2 as SYDVKM. The chain is built from TRBV28 and TRBJ2-5; 11 nucleotides agree with TRBD2. This receptor was identified in a female donor with multiple sclerosis, enrolled in a pregnancy study. Material: peripheral blood, obtained after pregnancy. The CDR3 nucleotides are TGTGCCAGCAGTCGACTTGGGACTAGCGGCCAAGAGACCCAGTACTTC. Its translation is CASSRLGTSGQETQYF. The whole variable domain, remainder taken from reference TRBV28 and TRBJ2-5, is DVKVTQSSRYLVKRTGEKVFLECVQDMDHENMFWYRQDPGLGLRLIYFSYDVKMKEKGDIPEGYSVSREKKERFSLILESASTNQTSMYLCASSRLGTSGQETQYFGPGTRLLVL.